The rows below give T cell receptor beta chains drawn from one sample of a study of T cell responses to AZD1222 COVID-19 vaccine. Here immunoSEQ multiplex PCR was the method, and the copy in TCRdb shows in-frame clones only, minus some. This table has some 89,000 clones, around 89% appearing once. This specimen consisted of peripheral blood, obtained on day 0 of MenACWY control vaccination. The source is an adult in good health. Each CDR3 is given with its conserved first and last residue. A D gene is named only where the DNA matches it firmly. The size field is filled for only some rows; it gives once, few, many or a size class.

clone_size: NA
j_call: TRBJ2-3
d_call: NA
v_call: TRBV6-2/TRBV6-3
cdr3_aa: CASSYVARGWSDTQYF
cdr3_nt: TGTGCCAGCAGTTACGTGGCCAGGGGATGGTCAGATACGCAGTATTTT

clone_size: NA
j_call: TRBJ1-5
d_call: NA
v_call: TRBV6-2/TRBV6-3
cdr3_aa: CASSSQELQPQHF
cdr3_nt: TGTGCCAGCAGCTCCCAGGAATTGCAGCCCCAGCATTTT

clone_size: NA
j_call: TRBJ1-5
d_call: NA
v_call: TRBV27
cdr3_aa: CASSFDGYSNQPQHF
cdr3_nt: TGTGCCAGCAGTTTCGACGGCTATAGCAATCAGCCCCAGCATTTT

clone_size: NA
j_call: TRBJ2-3
d_call: NA
v_call: TRBV5-1
cdr3_aa: CASSLPVEHTQYF
cdr3_nt: TGCGCCAGCAGCTTGCCAGTTGAGCATACGCAGTATTTT

clone_size: NA
j_call: TRBJ2-5
d_call: NA
v_call: TRBV6-5
cdr3_aa: CASSYGWTPSEETQYF
cdr3_nt: TGTGCCAGCAGTTACGGGTGGACTCCCTCGGAGGAGACCCAGTACTTC

clone_size: NA
j_call: TRBJ2-7
d_call: TRBD1
v_call: TRBV30
cdr3_aa: CAWTQDRGEQYF
cdr3_nt: TGTGCCTGGACCCAGGACAGGGGAGAGCAGTACTTC

clone_size: NA
j_call: TRBJ2-3
d_call: NA
v_call: TRBV6-2/TRBV6-3
cdr3_aa: CASSYAEHGSTDTQYF
cdr3_nt: TGTGCCAGCAGTTACGCAGAGCATGGGTCCACAGATACGCAGTATTTT

clone_size: NA
j_call: TRBJ2-1
d_call: NA
v_call: TRBV10-1
cdr3_aa: CASSSVSSYNEQFF
cdr3_nt: TGCGCCAGCAGTTCGGTTAGCTCCTACAATGAGCAGTTCTTC

clone_size: NA
j_call: TRBJ1-5
d_call: NA
v_call: TRBV28
cdr3_aa: CASSDGQPQHF
cdr3_nt: TGTGCCAGCAGTGACGGTCAGCCCCAGCATTTT

clone_size: NA
j_call: TRBJ2-2
d_call: TRBD1
v_call: TRBV28
cdr3_aa: CASTDWRTGANTGELFF
cdr3_nt: TGTGCCAGCACCGATTGGAGGACAGGGGCCAACACCGGGGAGCTGTTTTTT

clone_size: once
j_call: TRBJ2-5
d_call: TRBD2
v_call: TRBV10-1
cdr3_aa: CASSESIAGGQETQYF
cdr3_nt: TGCGCCAGCAGTGAAAGTATAGCGGGAGGTCAAGAGACCCAGTACTTC

clone_size: once
j_call: TRBJ2-5
d_call: NA
v_call: TRBV5-6
cdr3_aa: CASSLAHRFGETQYF
cdr3_nt: TGTGCCAGCAGCTTGGCCCATCGGTTTGGAGAGACCCAGTACTTC

clone_size: NA
j_call: TRBJ2-7
d_call: NA
v_call: TRBV9
cdr3_aa: CASSYGGLSDEQYF
cdr3_nt: TGTGCCAGCAGCTACGGGGGTTTGTCGGACGAGCAGTACTTC

clone_size: NA
j_call: TRBJ1-1
d_call: NA
v_call: TRBV6-5
cdr3_aa: CASSYVTGQNTEAFF
cdr3_nt: TGTGCCAGCAGTTACGTTACGGGACAGAACACTGAAGCTTTCTTT

clone_size: once
j_call: TRBJ2-3
d_call: TRBD2
v_call: TRBV28
cdr3_aa: CASSTWRRRETDTQYF
cdr3_nt: TGTGCCAGCAGTACCTGGCGTAGGCGGGAGACAGATACGCAGTATTTT

clone_size: NA
j_call: TRBJ1-5
d_call: NA
v_call: TRBV21-1
cdr3_aa: CASSKTTQPQHF
cdr3_nt: TGTGCCAGCAGCAAGACTACTCAGCCCCAGCATTTT

clone_size: NA
j_call: TRBJ1-2
d_call: NA
v_call: TRBV4-3
cdr3_aa: CASSQEEGGTAHYGYTF
cdr3_nt: TGCGCCAGCAGCCAAGAAGAAGGGGGGACCGCTCACTATGGCTACACCTTC

clone_size: NA
j_call: TRBJ2-2
d_call: TRBD1
v_call: TRBV5-4
cdr3_aa: CASSVRGWIGELFF
cdr3_nt: TGTGCCAGCAGCGTCAGGGGGTGGATCGGGGAGCTGTTTTTT

clone_size: NA
j_call: TRBJ1-1
d_call: NA
v_call: TRBV6-1
cdr3_aa: CASSEGIGTEAFF
cdr3_nt: TGTGCCAGCAGTGAAGGGATCGGGACTGAAGCTTTCTTT

clone_size: NA
j_call: TRBJ2-2
d_call: NA
v_call: TRBV7-9
cdr3_aa: CASSLIGSNTGELFF
cdr3_nt: TGTGCCAGCAGCTTAATCGGGAGTAACACCGGGGAGCTGTTTTTT

clone_size: NA
j_call: TRBJ2-2
d_call: TRBD2
v_call: TRBV6-5
cdr3_aa: CASYIAGGTGELFF
cdr3_nt: TGTGCCAGCTACATAGCGGGAGGAACCGGGGAGCTGTTTTTT

clone_size: once
j_call: TRBJ2-7
d_call: NA
v_call: TRBV5-8
cdr3_aa: CASSYGRPAYEQYF
cdr3_nt: TGTGCCAGCAGCTACGGGAGACCCGCCTACGAGCAGTACTTC

clone_size: NA
j_call: TRBJ1-2
d_call: NA
v_call: TRBV28
cdr3_aa: CASSGSGTGYGYTF
cdr3_nt: TGTGCCAGCAGCGGTTCCGGGACTGGCTATGGCTACACCTTC

clone_size: NA
j_call: TRBJ1-5
d_call: NA
v_call: TRBV4-3
cdr3_aa: CASSQVPGDGQPQHF
cdr3_nt: TGCGCCAGCAGCCAAGTCCCAGGGGATGGACAGCCCCAGCATTTT

clone_size: NA
j_call: TRBJ1-1
d_call: TRBD1
v_call: TRBV30
cdr3_aa: CAWGAGTGTEAFF
cdr3_nt: TGTGCCTGGGGGGCCGGGACAGGGACTGAAGCTTTCTTT

clone_size: NA
j_call: TRBJ2-7
d_call: NA
v_call: TRBV7-3
cdr3_aa: CASSLERGSSYEQYF
cdr3_nt: TGTGCCAGCAGCTTAGAACGGGGAAGCTCCTACGAGCAGTACTTC

clone_size: NA
j_call: TRBJ1-5
d_call: TRBD1
v_call: TRBV5-6
cdr3_aa: CASSQGQDGQPQHF
cdr3_nt: TGTGCCAGCAGCCAGGGACAGGATGGTCAGCCCCAGCATTTT

clone_size: NA
j_call: TRBJ2-5
d_call: NA
v_call: TRBV18
cdr3_aa: CASSPKGETQYF
cdr3_nt: TGTGCCAGCTCACCAAAGGGAGAGACCCAGTACTTC

clone_size: NA
j_call: TRBJ2-2
d_call: TRBD2
v_call: TRBV5-1
cdr3_aa: CASSWRERRLTGELFF
cdr3_nt: TGCGCCAGCAGCTGGCGGGAGCGGAGACTCACCGGGGAGCTGTTTTTT

clone_size: NA
j_call: TRBJ1-1
d_call: TRBD1
v_call: TRBV6-5
cdr3_aa: CASSTGGTEAFF
cdr3_nt: TGTGCCAGCAGTACAGGGGGCACTGAAGCTTTCTTT

clone_size: NA
j_call: TRBJ1-1
d_call: NA
v_call: TRBV4-2
cdr3_aa: CASSQGQAKDTEAFF
cdr3_nt: TGTGCCAGCAGCCAAGGACAGGCTAAAGACACTGAAGCTTTCTTT

clone_size: NA
j_call: TRBJ2-4
d_call: NA
v_call: TRBV7-9
cdr3_aa: CASSPRQEYKNIQYF
cdr3_nt: TGTGCCAGCAGCCCCAGGCAGGAATACAAAAACATTCAGTACTTC

clone_size: NA
j_call: TRBJ2-3
d_call: TRBD2
v_call: TRBV7-2
cdr3_aa: CASSGAGGPDTQYF
cdr3_nt: TGTGCCAGCAGCGGCGCGGGAGGTCCCGATACGCAGTATTTT

clone_size: few
j_call: TRBJ1-4
d_call: NA
v_call: TRBV19
cdr3_aa: CASSILGGATNEKLFF
cdr3_nt: TGTGCCAGTAGTATTCTAGGAGGGGCAACTAATGAAAAACTGTTTTTT

clone_size: NA
j_call: TRBJ2-5
d_call: NA
v_call: TRBV2
cdr3_aa: CANRGLKETQYF
cdr3_nt: TGTGCCAACCGGGGTTTAAAAGAGACCCAGTACTTC

clone_size: once
j_call: TRBJ2-7
d_call: NA
v_call: TRBV28
cdr3_aa: CASSSGSGSYEQYF
cdr3_nt: TGTGCCAGCAGTTCCGGGTCCGGTTCCTACGAGCAGTACTTC

clone_size: NA
j_call: TRBJ2-4
d_call: TRBD2
v_call: TRBV15
cdr3_aa: CATSPFMGGGKNIQYF
cdr3_nt: TGTGCCACCAGCCCCTTTATGGGGGGGGGTAAAAACATTCAGTACTTC

clone_size: NA
j_call: TRBJ1-3
d_call: NA
v_call: TRBV7-2
cdr3_aa: CASRRGHSGNTIYF
cdr3_nt: TGTGCCAGCAGGAGGGGACACTCTGGAAACACCATATATTTT

clone_size: NA
j_call: TRBJ1-2
d_call: NA
v_call: TRBV18
cdr3_aa: CASSPPHGGADYGYTF
cdr3_nt: TGTGCCAGCTCACCACCGCACGGGGGCGCAGACTATGGCTACACCTTC

clone_size: NA
j_call: TRBJ1-4
d_call: NA
v_call: TRBV5-4
cdr3_aa: CASSIRTDATNEKLFF
cdr3_nt: TGTGCCAGCAGCATCCGGACAGACGCAACTAATGAAAAACTGTTTTTT

clone_size: NA
j_call: TRBJ2-1
d_call: NA
v_call: TRBV28
cdr3_aa: CASSPDSSSYNEQFF
cdr3_nt: TGTGCCAGCAGCCCCGACAGTAGCTCCTACAATGAGCAGTTCTTC

clone_size: NA
j_call: TRBJ2-5
d_call: NA
v_call: TRBV11-1
cdr3_aa: CASSLDNMPGETQYF
cdr3_nt: TGTGCCAGCAGCTTAGATAACATGCCGGGGGAGACCCAGTACTTC

clone_size: NA
j_call: TRBJ2-2
d_call: NA
v_call: TRBV2
cdr3_aa: CASSEGITGELFF
cdr3_nt: TGTGCCAGCAGTGAGGGAATCACCGGGGAGCTGTTTTTT

clone_size: NA
j_call: TRBJ1-6
d_call: NA
v_call: TRBV28
cdr3_aa: CASSPGAAKGSYNSPLHF
cdr3_nt: TGTGCCAGCAGCCCCGGGGCAGCTAAAGGTTCCTATAATTCACCCCTCCACTTT

clone_size: NA
j_call: TRBJ2-2
d_call: TRBD2
v_call: TRBV10-3
cdr3_aa: CAISGTSGTPNTGELFF
cdr3_nt: TGTGCCATCAGTGGGACTAGCGGGACTCCGAACACCGGGGAGCTGTTTTTT

clone_size: NA
j_call: TRBJ2-5
d_call: TRBD1
v_call: TRBV28
cdr3_aa: CASSPPLGQGSRETQYF
cdr3_nt: TGTGCCAGCAGTCCCCCTTTGGGACAGGGGTCCCGGGAGACCCAGTACTTC

clone_size: NA
j_call: TRBJ2-1
d_call: TRBD2
v_call: TRBV24-1
cdr3_aa: CATSAEVAGLEQFF
cdr3_nt: TGTGCCACCAGTGCGGAGGTAGCGGGCCTAGAGCAGTTCTTC

clone_size: NA
j_call: TRBJ2-1
d_call: NA
v_call: TRBV5-1
cdr3_aa: CASSLSSKEGTNEQFF
cdr3_nt: TGCGCCAGCAGCTTGTCGTCCAAGGAGGGAACCAATGAGCAGTTCTTC

clone_size: NA
j_call: TRBJ1-2
d_call: NA
v_call: TRBV20-1
cdr3_aa: CSASWRDNGYTF
cdr3_nt: TGCAGTGCTAGTTGGAGGGACAATGGCTACACCTTC